This T cell receptor beta chain was observed in a study of human T cells and chemical hapten exposure. About the study: Per-sample variation in TCR yield stemmed mainly from small pooled library volume differences. General study results and limits: High-frequency TCRs, those above 1 in 1000, stayed the same after DPC sensitization.

Time point meaning: healthy volunteer bleed at 2 weeks. The study extracted total RNA from unfractionated whole blood. The CDR3 is 12 amino acids. The germline V and J ends were trimmed by 3 bases and 4 bases, with 7 bases remaining between them. Germline V gives CDR1 MDHEN, CDR2 SYDVKM. This clonotype was found many times. Its antigen is as yet unknown. Individual cDNA molecules had unique molecular identifiers attached to them by the library. TCRdb used MiXCR to reprocess the RACE reads, holding one entry per CDR3 protein. Here the sample spans 130,000 or so distinct CDR3 sequences, around 8.2% being singletons.

The TCR comes from a male donor in good health. Some clones in this sample may be carry-over from other donors' samples. Material for sequencing was whole blood. The chain combines TRBV28 with TRBJ2-7; D not resolved. The CDR3 loop reads CASSFGIYEQYF. CDR3 nucleotide sequence: TGTGCCAGCAGTTTTGGGATTTACGAGCAGTACTTC.